What follows are 19 T cell receptor beta chains derived from one specimen sequenced in a study of OX40 agonist ivuxolimab in advanced cancers. TCRdb's copy holds only in-frame clones and misses some; the assay was immunoSEQ multiplex PCR. The sample shows about 80,000 clones, around 93% of them seen only once. The sequenced sample was CD4+ or CD8+ T cells sorted from blood, obtained in a trial of the OX40 agonist ivuxolimab. The receptors were gathered from an adult with an advanced solid tumor such as melanoma, head and neck, liver or kidney cancer.

The rearrangement joins TRBV9 to TRBJ2-7, with 7 nucleotides matching TRBD1. Germline loops: CDR1 SGDLS, CDR2 YYNGEE. CDR3 length: 15 amino acids. V trimming: 3 bases; J trimming: 3 bases; junction bases outside the gene matches: 9. For the CDR3, the DNA is TGTGCCAGCAGCGCGAGGACCGGGACAGACTACGAGCAGTACTTC. This encodes CASSARTGTDYEQYF.

In its sample, this clone was seen once. V and J are TRBV5-6 and TRBJ1-2; D unclear. V lost 4 bases, J lost 2 bases, and 6 bases lay in between. Per germline, CDR1 SGHDT and CDR2 YYEEEE. This CDR3 has 12 amino acids. This chain's CDR3 is CASSPQNYGYTF. The CDR3 DNA is TGTGCCAGCAGCCCTCAGAACTATGGCTACACCTTC.

The CDR3 reads CASSLGETYEQYF. The CDR3 DNA sequence: TGTGCCAGCAGCTTGGGAGAGACCTACGAGCAGTACTTC. This chain uses TRBV13 with TRBJ2-7; a weak D match, TRBD2 (5 bases). The V and J ends lost 3 bases and 2 bases respectively, with 8 bases between them. Per the germline V gene, CDR1 is PRHDT and CDR2 is FYEKMQ (reference sequence). The length of the CDR3 is 13 residues.

The gene calls are TRBV7-2 and TRBJ2-7, with D hard to call. This CDR3 region has 18 residues. The germline V gene has CDR1 SGHTA and CDR2 FQGNSA. Trimming left V 2 bases short and J 0 bases short, with 20 bases between. For the CDR3, the DNA is TGTGCCAGCAGCTTAAATTTGGCTGGTAGGTTCCCCTCCTACGAGCAGTACTTC. Protein: CASSLNLAGRFPSYEQYF.

This rearrangement joins TRBV11-2 to TRBJ2-1, with D hard to call. Trimming stripped 4 bases from V and 3 bases from J, with 22 bases between. Germline loops: CDR1 SGHAT, CDR2 FQNNGV. The CDR3 loop spans 18 amino acids. CDR3 DNA: TGTGCCAGCAGCTCCCTACAACGACCGAACCCCGTCTACAATGAGCAGTTCTTC. This encodes CASSSLQRPNPVYNEQFF.

J is TRBJ2-2 and V is TRBV4-3, with a tentative D call TRBD2 (6 bases). The V gene's germline CDR1 is LGHNA and CDR2 YSLEER. This CDR3 comprises 17 residues. Trimming left V 0 bases short and J 1 base short, with 12 bases between. CDR3: CASSQDHGGENTGELFF. DNA for the CDR3: TGCGCCAGCAGCCAAGATCATGGCGGGGAGAACACCGGGGAGCTGTTTTTT.

The count of this clone is one. The chain has TRBV13 and TRBJ2-7; TRBD1 matches at 8 bases. CDR1 is PRHDT, CDR2 FYEKMQ, per germline (reference sequence). The CDR3 spans 15 residues. Germline trimming cut 5 bases from V and 7 bases from J; bases unmatched to any gene: 13. CDR3 amino acids: CASSPRDRPREEQYF. CDR3 sequence (DNA): TGTGCCAGCAGCCCCCGGGACAGGCCGCGAGAGGAGCAGTACTTC.

The chain combines TRBV5-1 with TRBJ1-1; D is perhaps TRBD1 (5 bases). Germline lookup yields CDR1 SGHRS and CDR2 YFSETQ. The CDR3 has 15 residues. V was clipped by 1 base and J by 3 bases, with 13 bases between them. CDR3 DNA: TGCGCCAGCAGCTTGTGGGGACCCAGGGACACTGAAGCTTTCTTT. Protein product: CASSLWGPRDTEAFF.

The chain uses TRBV19 and TRBJ2-7, with 7 bases aligning to TRBD1. Per germline, CDR1 LNHDA and CDR2 SQIVND (reference sequence). J gave up 1 base and V 11 bases, and 8 bases lay outside the gene matches. The CDR3 is 13 amino acids. The CDR3 DNA sequence: TGTGCCTCAAAAGGGGGCACTTCCTACGAGCAGTACTTC. It codes for CASKGGTSYEQYF.

The chain uses TRBV19 and TRBJ2-3; 7 bases are a match to TRBD2. This CDR3 is built from 13 residues. CDR1 and CDR2 from the germline V gene are LNHDA and SQIVND (reference sequence). The trim removed 1 base at V and 10 bases at J, leaving 5 bases unmatched. The CDR3 loop is CASSIVRTSAQYF. CDR3 bases: TGTGCCAGTAGTATAGTCCGGACTAGTGCGCAGTATTTT.

J is TRBJ2-2 and V is TRBV19; D not resolved. The CDR3 runs to 15 residues. Germline loops: CDR1 LNHDA, CDR2 SQIVND (reference sequence). V was shortened by 5 bases and J by 7 bases, with 17 bases between the two germline ends. The CDR3 is CASSSWVMSGGELFF. The DNA of the CDR3 is TGTGCCAGTAGTTCGTGGGTCATGTCGGGCGGGGAGCTGTTTTTT.

The genes are TRBV27 and TRBJ2-7; D not certain. Germline V gives CDR1 MNHEY, CDR2 SMNVEV (reference sequence). The CDR3 runs 13 residues. V lost 3 bases and J 3 bases, leaving 9 bases between the germline ends. As DNA, the CDR3 is TGTGCCAGCAGTTTGGGCAGATACTACGAGCAGTACTTC. Its protein product is CASSLGRYYEQYF.

J is TRBJ2-7 and V is TRBV4-1, with 9 bases lining up with TRBD1. V was pared by 0 bases and J by 1 base, with 10 bases of the junction left unmatched. The germline V gene encodes CDR1 MGHRA and CDR2 YSYEKL. The CDR3 runs to 18 residues. The CDR3 DNA reads TGCGCCAGCAGCCAAGACCGGGGGACAGGGCTCATATCCTACGAGCAGTACTTC. It specifies CASSQDRGTGLISYEQYF.

V and J are TRBV18 and TRBJ1-4; weak D call: TRBD1 (6 bases). Trimming took off 4 bases at V and 6 bases at J, with 15 bases between the two ends. This CDR3 spans 15 amino acids. Germline CDR1 reads KGHSH; CDR2 reads LQKENI. The DNA for the CDR3 is TGTGCCAGCTCACTTCCAGGGGCGTTCGATGAAAAACTGTTTTTT. It codes for CASSLPGAFDEKLFF.

The chain couples TRBV30 to TRBJ2-5, with 9 bases that match TRBD1. Per germline, CDR1 GTSNPN and CDR2 SVGIG (reference sequence). The CDR3 runs to 15 residues. V gave up 5 bases and J gave up 3 bases; unmatched junction bases: 10. The CDR3 sequence: CAWRPGTGMEETQYF. The CDR3 coding sequence is TGTGCCTGGCGCCCCGGGACAGGGATGGAAGAGACCCAGTACTTC.

This clone was counted only a few times. V is TRBV10-3 and J is TRBJ1-5, with TRBD1 matching over 9 bases. From germline, CDR1 is ENHRY and CDR2 SYGVKD. CDR3 length: 15 residues. V trimming: 3 bases; J trimming: 9 bases; junction bases outside the gene matches: 9. The CDR3 sequence: CAISDGTGRFWPQHF. CDR3 DNA sequence: TGTGCCATCAGTGATGGGACAGGGCGGTTCTGGCCCCAGCATTTT.

The CDR3 loop is CASSLIPPLAGATLTYNEQFF. The CDR3 DNA sequence: TGTGCCAGCAGCTTAATTCCCCCTCTAGCGGGGGCGACTTTAACCTACAATGAGCAGTTCTTC. The rearrangement links TRBV7-3 to TRBJ2-1; TRBD2 aligns across 10 bases. The junction had 17 bases not matched to a gene; V was cut back by 1 base and J by 2 bases. The CDR3 extends over 21 amino acids. CDR1 and CDR2 (germline): SGHTA, FQGTGA.

The chain joins TRBV11-3 to TRBJ2-1; the match to TRBD2 covers 8 bases. Losses at the gene ends were 1 base for V and 5 bases for J; bases not matched to a gene: 4. Germline V CDR1 and CDR2: SGHNT, YENEEA. The length of the CDR3 is 15 residues. The CDR3 coding sequence is TGTGCCAGCAGCTTAGCGGGGGGGCCCCACAATGAGCAGTTCTTC. As protein: CASSLAGGPHNEQFF.

The genes are TRBV4-3 and TRBJ1-4; D not resolved. Germline lookup yields CDR1 LGHNA and CDR2 YSLEER. The CDR3 is 15 amino acids. Trimming stripped 0 bases from V and 5 bases from J, with 10 bases between. CDR3 coding DNA: TGCGCCAGCAGCCAAGATTGGGCAGCAAATGAAAAACTGTTTTTT. This sequence encodes CASSQDWAANEKLFF.